What follows are 20 T cell receptor beta chains derived from one specimen sequenced in a study of cytomegalovirus exposure and HLA in healthy donors. A multiplex PCR was run with 60 Vbeta primers and 13 Jbeta primers. The protocol was immunoSEQ multiplex PCR, while the TCRdb copy is restricted to in-frame clones and leaves out a portion. The sample yields some 90,000 clones, about 70% seen once. The sample was PBMCs. All receptors derive from a man in his forties in good health and CMV-seronegative.

The chain is built from TRBV29-1 and TRBJ2-3, with D perhaps matching TRBD2 (5 bases). Between the trimmed V and J ends, which lost 4 bases and 6 bases, there was a span of 20 bases. The CDR3 is 15 amino acids. In germline, CDR1 is SQVTM, CDR2 ANQGSEA. CDR3 sequence: CSVVEGSMRRDTQYF. CDR3 nucleotides: TGCAGCGTTGTTGAGGGTAGCATGCGTCGTGATACGCAGTATTTT.

V and J are TRBV7-6 and TRBJ1-6; 8 nucleotides agree with TRBD1. V trimming: 3 bases; J trimming: 8 bases; junction bases outside the gene matches: 9. Germline CDR1 is SGHVS and CDR2 is FNYEAQ. The CDR3 loop spans 16 amino acids. The CDR3 nucleotides are TGTGCCAGCAGCTTTACCGGACAGGGCAGGGATTCACCCCTCCACTTT. Residues: CASSFTGQGRDSPLHF. The full variable domain, completed using reference TRBV7-6 and TRBJ1-6, is GAGVSQSPRYKVTKRGQDVALRCDPISGHVSLYWYRQALGQGPEFLTYFNYEAQQDKSGLPNDRFSAERPEGSISTLTIQRTEQRDSAMYRCASSFTGQGRDSPLHFGNGTRLTVT.

This sequence joins TRBV30 and TRBJ1-1; TRBD1 matches 7 bases. The CDR3 totals 12 residues. The V segment lost 5 bases and the J segment 1 base; nucleotides outside the gene matches: 1. CDR1 and CDR2 from the germline V gene are GTSNPN and SVGIG (reference sequence). The CDR3 DNA reads TGTGCCTGGCGGACAGGGAACACTGAAGCTTTCTTT. It encodes CAWRTGNTEAFF.

The V and J genes are TRBV29-1 and TRBJ1-1; D not resolved. Trimming took 1 base from V and 5 from J, leaving 11 bases between them. Germline lookup yields CDR1 SQVTM and CDR2 ANQGSEA. The CDR3 sequence is 13 residues long. CDR3 DNA sequence: TGCAGCGTTGAAGGAGGGTTGGGAACTGAAGCTTTCTTT. Encoded protein: CSVEGGLGTEAFF.

J is TRBJ1-1 and V is TRBV7-9, with 12 bases aligning to TRBD1. This CDR3 is 17 amino acids long. CDR1 and CDR2 (germline): SEHNR, FQNEAQ (reference sequence). Germline trimming cut 11 bases from V and 5 bases from J; bases unmatched to any gene: 18. The CDR3 nucleotides read TGTGCCCTCCTTAATCTCCCGGGACAGGGGGCGAGTACTGAAGCTTTCTTT. Residues: CALLNLPGQGASTEAFF.

The chain couples TRBV7-9 to TRBJ2-5; TRBD1 is a possible D gene (6 bases). The CDR3 is made up of 15 amino acids. Trimming left V 5 bases short and J 4 bases short, with 17 bases between. The germline V gene encodes CDR1 SEHNR and CDR2 FQNEAQ (reference sequence). DNA of the CDR3: TGTGCCAGCAGCACCGCAGAGGGGGTAGGAGAGACCCAGTACTTC. Translation: CASSTAEGVGETQYF.

The chain employs TRBV19 and TRBJ2-3; D perhaps matches TRBD2 (5 bases). Trimming removed 5 bases from V and 5 bases from J, with 14 bases in between. Germline assignment: CDR1 LNHDA and CDR2 SQIVND (reference sequence). This CDR3 has 14 amino acids. Written as DNA, the CDR3 is TGTGCCAGTAGTCGGGGTGGAAGAGGAGATACGCAGTATTTT. Protein product: CASSRGGRGDTQYF.

The J gene is TRBJ2-7, the V gene TRBV6-5; 8 bases line up with TRBD2. After removal of 2 bases from V and 3 bases from J, the junction contained 6 bases not matched to a gene. Germline V lookup: CDR1 MNHEY, CDR2 SVGAGI. CDR3 length: 15 residues. As DNA, the CDR3 is TGTGCCAGCAGTTACGGGGCGGGGGGATACTACGAGCAGTACTTC. It codes for CASSYGAGGYYEQYF.

V gene TRBV27 combines with J gene TRBJ2-7, with D possibly matching TRBD1 (6 bases). Germline CDR1 is MNHEY and CDR2 is SMNVEV (reference sequence). This CDR3 has 16 amino acids. V was shortened by 5 bases and J by 4 bases, with 21 bases between the two germline ends. CDR3 protein: CASSPHSGTPGYEQYF. The CDR3 DNA reads as TGTGCCAGCAGTCCACACTCCGGGACACCAGGTTACGAGCAGTACTTC.

This clone was detected only a few times. The chain joins TRBV7-6 to TRBJ1-1; 9 bases line up with TRBD1. J lost 1 base, V lost 5 bases, and 5 bases had no gene match. CDR1 and CDR2 from the germline V gene are SGHVS and FNYEAQ. This CDR3 spans 15 amino acids. The CDR3 loop reads CASSHRGQGNTEAFF. The CDR3 DNA reads as TGTGCCAGCAGCCATCGGGGACAGGGGAACACTGAAGCTTTCTTT.

The genes are TRBV28 and TRBJ2-5; 7 nucleotides match TRBD1. Looked up from germline, CDR1 is MDHEN and CDR2 is SYDVKM. The CDR3 spans 13 residues. With 3 bases clipped from V and 5 bases from J, the junction kept 3 bases outside the gene matches. For the CDR3, the DNA is TGTGCCAGCAGTTTGGGGACAGTGGAGACCCAGTACTTC. The encoded protein is CASSLGTVETQYF.

The chain couples TRBV19 to TRBJ2-5; 7 bases map to TRBD2. J lost 1 base, V lost 6 bases, and 8 bases had no gene match. Per germline, CDR1 LNHDA and CDR2 SQIVND (reference sequence). The CDR3 sequence is 15 residues long. The CDR3 region has the DNA TGTGCCAGTAGAAGTTTTCCGGGGGGCCAAGAGACCCAGTACTTC. It yields the protein CASRSFPGGQETQYF. The whole variable domain, filled in from reference TRBV19 and TRBJ2-5, reads DGGITQSPKYLFRKEGQNVTLSCEQNLNHDAMYWYRQDPGQGLRLIYYSQIVNDFQKGDIAEGYSVSREKKESFPLTVTSAQKNPTAFYLCASRSFPGGQETQYFGPGTRLLVL.

J is TRBJ2-7 and V is TRBV4-2; TRBD2 is a possible D gene (6 bases). The CDR3 totals 15 residues. Trimming took 3 bases from V and 4 from J, leaving 16 bases between them. CDR1 LGHNA and CDR2 YNFKEQ come from the germline V gene. This chain's CDR3 is CASSQEGVWPYEQYF. For the CDR3, the DNA is TGTGCCAGCAGCCAGGAGGGAGTATGGCCTTACGAGCAGTACTTC.

This clone occurred a few times. The V call is TRBV7-2, the J call TRBJ2-1; 10 nucleotides match TRBD2. The J segment lost 4 bases and the V segment lost 3 bases, leaving 3 bases of the junction unmatched. In germline, CDR1 is SGHTA, CDR2 FQGNSA. The CDR3 spans 15 residues. The CDR3 protein is CASSLSAGGYNEQFF. As DNA, the CDR3 is TGTGCCAGCAGCTTGTCAGCGGGGGGGTACAATGAGCAGTTCTTC.

The chain combines TRBV7-9 with TRBJ1-1; D not certain. The CDR3 extends over 13 amino acids. Germline CDR1 reads SEHNR; CDR2 reads FQNEAQ (reference sequence). Trimming pared 5 bases from V and 0 bases from J, leaving 7 bases between. CDR3 residues: CASSAEMNTEAFF. The CDR3 coding sequence is TGTGCCAGCAGCGCTGAGATGAACACTGAAGCTTTCTTT.

The chain couples TRBV19 to TRBJ2-1; 14 nucleotides align to TRBD2. CDR3 length: 15 residues. V lost 4 bases and J lost 4; bases outside the gene matches: 0. The V gene's germline CDR1 is LNHDA and CDR2 SQIVND (reference sequence). Written as DNA, the CDR3 is TGTGCCAGTAGTAGACTAGCGGGGGGGTACAATGAGCAGTTCTTC. Encoded protein: CASSRLAGGYNEQFF.

This chain joins TRBV25-1 and TRBJ2-7; possible D gene TRBD2, 6 bases. Between the trimmed V and J ends, which lost 2 bases and 2 bases, there was a span of 10 bases. The CDR3 spans 14 residues. Looked up from germline, CDR1 is MGHDK and CDR2 is SYGVNS. The CDR3 coding sequence is TGTGCCAGCAGTGAAGCCAGCGGGCCCTACGAGCAGTACTTC. Protein sequence: CASSEASGPYEQYF.

This rearrangement joins TRBV9 to TRBJ2-7; TRBD2 matches at 11 bases. Germline CDR1 is SGDLS and CDR2 is YYNGEE. Unmatched junction bases numbered 3, after V lost 4 bases and J lost 3 bases. The CDR3 extends over 14 amino acids. As DNA, the CDR3 is TGTGCCAGCAGCCGCGGGACTAGCGGCTACGAGCAGTACTTC. Translating gives CASSRGTSGYEQYF.

The gene calls are TRBV30 and TRBJ2-2, with D hard to call. The CDR3 runs to 13 residues. The V gene lost 4 bases and the J gene lost 4 bases, with 10 bases spanning the gap. Germline V lookup: CDR1 GTSNPN, CDR2 SVGIG (reference sequence). The CDR3 DNA sequence: TGTGCCTGGACCCTCCCAGGCACCGGGGAGCTGTTTTTT. Translating it yields CAWTLPGTGELFF.

The rearrangement uses TRBV5-4 and TRBJ1-1; D is perhaps TRBD1 (6 bases). Germline assignment: CDR1 SGHNT and CDR2 YYREEE (reference sequence). V was cut by 4 bases and J by 0 bases, with 7 bases left in between. The CDR3 covers 13 residues. DNA for the CDR3: TGTGCCAGCAGCCGGACAGTGAACACTGAAGCTTTCTTT. Protein product: CASSRTVNTEAFF.